This T cell receptor (beta chain) derives from a study of blood T cell repertoires in COVID-19. About the research overall: Whether acute or convalescent, the COVID-19 samples came from the United States, Italy and Spain.

This clone was seen only a few times. The authors' processing: Nucleated cell number was recorded as an estimate derived from reference gene primer amplification. Libraries were prepared by immunoSEQ multiplex PCR; TCRdb keeps only in-frame clonotypes and omits some of them. V and J calls and clone size follow that table, whereas D and trimming were derived from the DNA. The sample shows about 120,000 clones, 65% to 90% of them seen only once. The TCR originated in a human donor in a cohort sampled during active COVID-19. Sequenced sample: peripheral blood.

CDR3 protein: CASSAGQQIRGYTF. CDR3 nucleotide sequence: TGTGCCAGCAGCGCGGGACAGCAAATTCGGGGCTACACCTTC. The chain combines TRBV9 with TRBJ1-2; 7 nucleotides agree with TRBD1. The germline V gene encodes CDR1 SGDLS and CDR2 YYNGEE. V lost 3 bases, J lost 8 bases, and 10 bases stayed unmatched. The CDR3 loop spans 14 amino acids.